This T cell receptor (beta chain) was obtained from a study of shared clonotypes between healthy human individuals. Data came from immunoSEQ multiplex PCR; TCRdb stores just in-frame clones and leaves some out. The sample gives roughly 2.5 million clones, 90% to 95% of which show up once; around 0.14% is in the top ten. From germline, CDR1 is MNHNS and CDR2 SASEGT. J was trimmed by 1 base and V by 5 bases; bases with no gene match: 3. The CDR3 is 15 residues long. Specimen: naive CD4+ T cells sorted from blood. The subset was: CD45RA+ positively selected. The TCR originated in a man aged 18 to 30 in good health. The chain couples TRBV6-1 to TRBJ1-3; TRBD1 agrees at 9 bases. The CDR3 loop reads CASSTGGLSGNTIYF. CDR3 bases: TGTGCCAGCAGTACAGGGGGCCTTTCTGGAAACACCATATATTTT.